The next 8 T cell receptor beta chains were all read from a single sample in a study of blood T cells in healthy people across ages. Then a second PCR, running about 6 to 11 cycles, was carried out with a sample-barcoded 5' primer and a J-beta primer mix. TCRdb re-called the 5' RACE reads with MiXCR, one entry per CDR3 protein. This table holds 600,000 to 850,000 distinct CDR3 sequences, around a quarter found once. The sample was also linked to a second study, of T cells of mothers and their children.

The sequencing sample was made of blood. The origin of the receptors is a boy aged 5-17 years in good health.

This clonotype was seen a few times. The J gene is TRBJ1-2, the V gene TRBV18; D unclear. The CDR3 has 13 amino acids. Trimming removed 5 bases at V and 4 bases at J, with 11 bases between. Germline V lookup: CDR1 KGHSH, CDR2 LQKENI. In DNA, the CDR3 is TGTGCCAGCTCAGCGACACAATTCTATGGCTACACCTTC. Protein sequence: CASSATQFYGYTF.

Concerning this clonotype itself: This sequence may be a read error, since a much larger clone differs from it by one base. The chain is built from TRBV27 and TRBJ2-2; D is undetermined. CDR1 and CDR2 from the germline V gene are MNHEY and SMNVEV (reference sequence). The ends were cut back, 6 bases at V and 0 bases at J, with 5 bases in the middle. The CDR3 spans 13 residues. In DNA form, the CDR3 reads TGTGCCAGCAGACGGCCGAACACCGGGGAGCTGTTTTTT. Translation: CASRRPNTGELFF.

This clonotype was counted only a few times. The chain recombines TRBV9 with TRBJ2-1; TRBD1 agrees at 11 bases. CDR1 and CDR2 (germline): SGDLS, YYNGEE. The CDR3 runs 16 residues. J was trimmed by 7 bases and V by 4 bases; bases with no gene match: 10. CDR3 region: CASSRSGTGGLNEQFF. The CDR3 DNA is TGTGCCAGCAGCAGATCCGGGACAGGGGGTTTGAATGAGCAGTTCTTC.

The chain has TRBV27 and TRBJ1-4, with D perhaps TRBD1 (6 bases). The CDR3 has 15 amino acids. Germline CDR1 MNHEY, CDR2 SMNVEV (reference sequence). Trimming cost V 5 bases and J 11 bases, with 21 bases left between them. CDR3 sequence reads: CASSPGGRGVGKLFF. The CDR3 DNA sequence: TGTGCCAGCAGTCCCGGGGGCAGGGGAGTGGGGAAACTGTTTTTT.

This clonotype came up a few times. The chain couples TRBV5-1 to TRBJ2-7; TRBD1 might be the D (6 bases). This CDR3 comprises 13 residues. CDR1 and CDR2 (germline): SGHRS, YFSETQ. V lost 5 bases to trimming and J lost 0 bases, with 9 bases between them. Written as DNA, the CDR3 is TGCGCCAGCAGGAAGGACAGCTCCTACGAGCAGTACTTC. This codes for CASRKDSSYEQYF.

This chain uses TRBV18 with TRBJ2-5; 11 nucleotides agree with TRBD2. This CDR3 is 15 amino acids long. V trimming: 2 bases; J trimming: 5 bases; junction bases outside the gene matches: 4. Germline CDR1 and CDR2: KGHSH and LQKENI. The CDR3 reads CASSPIAGGPETQYF. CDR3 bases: TGTGCCAGCTCACCAATAGCGGGAGGGCCCGAGACCCAGTACTTC. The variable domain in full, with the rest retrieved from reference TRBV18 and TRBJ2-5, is NAGVMQNPRHLVRRRGQEARLRCSPMKGHSHVYWYRQLPEEGLKFMVYLQKENIIDESGMPKERFSAEFPKEGPSILRIQQVVRGDSAAYFCASSPIAGGPETQYFGPGTRLLVL.

CDR3 bases: TGTGCCAGCAGTGGGTGGACAGGGGGCGCTGACCGTACGGGCGAGCAGTACTTC. This codes for CASSGWTGGADRTGEQYF. The rearrangement joins TRBV2 to TRBJ2-7, with 11 bases lining up with TRBD1. CDR3 length: 18 residues. V shed 4 bases, J shed 6 bases, and the junction held 17 bases outside the gene matches. Germline CDR1 SNHLY, CDR2 FYNNEI.

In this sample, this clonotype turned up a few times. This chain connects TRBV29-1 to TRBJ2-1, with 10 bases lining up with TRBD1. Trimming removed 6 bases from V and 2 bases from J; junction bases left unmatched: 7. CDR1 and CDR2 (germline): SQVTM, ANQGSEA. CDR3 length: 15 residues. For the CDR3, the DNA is TGCAGCGTCTCCGGACAGGGGGAGGCCTACAATGAGCAGTTCTTC. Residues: CSVSGQGEAYNEQFF.